The clone carrying this T cell receptor beta chain was seen ten or more times. This sample's time point: patch test 1, 2 weeks after DPC sensitization. The treatment here: therapeutic diphenylcyclopropenone sensitization with weekly scalp DPC. TCRdb called the RACE reads again in MiXCR, with one record for every CDR3 protein. The profile shows approximately 49,000 distinct CDR3 sequences, about a tenth of them singletons. The entry originates in a study of human T cells and chemical hapten exposure. Overall study: Patch tests containing 0.01% DPC, applied to the upper back, were read at 6 days.

Germline lookup yields CDR1 DFQATT and CDR2 SNEGSKA (reference sequence). V shed 6 bases, J shed 4 bases, and the junction held 6 bases outside the gene matches. The CDR3 has 13 residues. V gene TRBV20-1 combines with J gene TRBJ1-5, with 7 positions matching TRBD1. The source material was whole blood, sampled in connection with sensitization to the hapten diphenylcyclopropenone (DPC). The TCR sequence derives from a woman aged 45 to 65 with alopecia areata. Some clones in this sample may be carry-over from other donors' samples. CDR3 protein: CSANRDSNQPQHF. The DNA of the CDR3 is TGCAGTGCCAACCGGGACAGTAATCAGCCCCAGCATTTT.